Listed here are 9 T cell receptor beta chains from one sample, sequenced in a study of PD-1 blockade in classical Hodgkin lymphoma. No patient escaped relapse after autologous stem cell transplantation, and brentuximab vedotin exposure varied. Sequencing was performed with immunoSEQ multiplex PCR; in TCRdb, only in-frame clones are kept and a portion is missing. The sample consists of about 97,000 clones, around 89% of them appearing once. This material consisted of peripheral blood mononuclear cells (PBMCs), taken before the second cycle of nivolumab. The receptors derive from a human donor with classical Hodgkin lymphoma.

The V and J genes are TRBV20-1 and TRBJ2-1; the match to TRBD1 covers 8 bases. The CDR3 is 11 amino acids. Germline V gene sequence: CDR1 DFQATT, CDR2 SNEGSKA (reference sequence). The ends lost 3 bases at V and 13 bases at J; junction bases unmatched: 5. The CDR3 region has the DNA TGCAGTGCTAGGGGACAGGCTGTACAGTTCTTC. This codes for CSARGQAVQFF.

This clone has only one observation. The chain links TRBV28 to TRBJ2-2; weak D call: TRBD2 (7 bases). The CDR3 totals 16 residues. Trimming cost V 10 bases and J 2 bases, with 20 bases left between them. Germline V lookup: CDR1 MDHEN, CDR2 SYDVKM. CDR3 sequence reads: CATYTYRGANTGELFF. The CDR3 DNA reads as TGTGCCACCTATACCTATCGGGGGGCAAACACCGGGGAGCTGTTTTTT.

This clone has just one count. J is TRBJ1-1 and V is TRBV4-3; unclear D gene. The CDR3 loop spans 15 amino acids. Germline V gives CDR1 LGHNA, CDR2 YSLEER. V lost 0 bases and J lost 3, with 11 bases in between. The CDR3 coding sequence is TGCGCCAGCAGCCAAGACGGGCATCCCGACACTGAAGCTTTCTTT. As protein: CASSQDGHPDTEAFF.

The chain links TRBV14 to TRBJ2-2; D not certain. Germline assignment: CDR1 SGHDN and CDR2 FVKESK. V was clipped by 0 bases and J by 4 bases, with 3 bases between them. The CDR3 is 13 amino acids. The CDR3 loop reads CASSQDLTGELFF. DNA of the CDR3: TGTGCCAGCAGCCAAGATCTCACCGGGGAGCTGTTTTTT.

V usage is TRBV5-6 and J usage is TRBJ1-1; D gene unclear. Germline V gene sequence: CDR1 SGHDT, CDR2 YYEEEE. The CDR3 has 18 residues. The V end was cut by 0 bases, the J end by 1 base, with 19 bases between. This CDR3 is CASSLDGSNLRWNTEAFF. DNA of the CDR3: TGTGCCAGCAGCTTGGATGGGTCGAATCTTCGGTGGAACACTGAAGCTTTCTTT. The variable domain in full, with the rest retrieved from reference TRBV5-6 and TRBJ1-1, is DAGVTQSPTHLIKTRGQQVTLRCSPKSGHDTVSWYQQALGQGPQFIFQYYEEEERQRGNFPDRFSGHQFPNYSSELNVNALLLGDSALYLCASSLDGSNLRWNTEAFFGQGTRLTVV.

The rearrangement joins TRBV7-9 to TRBJ1-1; the match to TRBD1 covers 11 bases. Germline V gene sequence: CDR1 SEHNR, CDR2 FQNEAQ (reference sequence). This CDR3 is 15 amino acids long. Trimming at V came to 8 bases and at J to 1 base, leaving 6 bases not matched to a gene. CDR3 nucleotides: TGTGCCAGCGCGGACAGGGGGCGTCGGAACACTGAAGCTTTCTTT. Translated, it gives CASADRGRRNTEAFF.

The chain is built from TRBV7-9 and TRBJ1-1, with D unclear. Germline CDR1 SEHNR, CDR2 FQNEAQ (reference sequence). This CDR3 has 14 amino acids. The V end lost 1 base, the J end lost 5 bases, and 11 bases lay between the germline ends. CDR3 residues: CASSLEVGGTEAFF. CDR3 DNA: TGTGCCAGCAGCTTAGAGGTGGGAGGAACTGAAGCTTTCTTT.

The V call is TRBV29-1, the J call TRBJ2-3; 9 nucleotides agree with TRBD1. Germline values: CDR1 SQVTM, CDR2 ANQGSEA. This CDR3 contains 13 residues. Trimming took 2 bases from V and 8 from J; bases not matched to a gene: 5. The CDR3 is CSVERTGDGTQYF. The CDR3 region has the DNA TGCAGCGTTGAAAGGACAGGGGACGGTACGCAGTATTTT.

The chain combines TRBV7-2 with TRBJ2-5, with D tentatively TRBD1 (6 bases). V gave up 5 bases and J gave up 4 bases, with 14 bases separating them. Germline CDR1 SGHTA, CDR2 FQGNSA. The CDR3 covers 14 residues. In nucleotides, the CDR3 is TGTGCCAGCAGCCTACAGGGTGGAGGAGAGACCCAGTACTTC. Encoded protein: CASSLQGGGETQYF.